This TCR beta chain was found in a study of post-analysis software for immune sequencing data. Study results and caveats: Patients carried a few TRBV segments more frequently than controls did, and TRBV5-6, TRBV5-1 and TRBV20-1 were among them.

The authors incorporated unique molecular identifiers into the TCR beta cDNA libraries. One entry per CDR3 protein, called by TCRdb with MiXCR from the PCR reads. The sample carries fewer than 850,000 distinct CDR3 sequences, about half recorded once. The CDR3 extends over 16 amino acids. Germline CDR1 and CDR2: SGDLS and YYNGEE. V dropped 2 bases and J dropped 4; count of bases not matched to a gene: 9. This clonotype was recorded once. The antigen remains unidentified. The sequence was obtained from a girl aged 10 to 17 with multiple sclerosis. The genes are TRBV9 and TRBJ2-5, with 9 bases matching TRBD2. The sample consisted of blood. CDR3 amino acids: CASSVTLAGEGETQYF. The CDR3 nucleotides read TGTGCCAGCAGCGTTACATTAGCGGGAGAGGGAGAGACCCAGTACTTC.